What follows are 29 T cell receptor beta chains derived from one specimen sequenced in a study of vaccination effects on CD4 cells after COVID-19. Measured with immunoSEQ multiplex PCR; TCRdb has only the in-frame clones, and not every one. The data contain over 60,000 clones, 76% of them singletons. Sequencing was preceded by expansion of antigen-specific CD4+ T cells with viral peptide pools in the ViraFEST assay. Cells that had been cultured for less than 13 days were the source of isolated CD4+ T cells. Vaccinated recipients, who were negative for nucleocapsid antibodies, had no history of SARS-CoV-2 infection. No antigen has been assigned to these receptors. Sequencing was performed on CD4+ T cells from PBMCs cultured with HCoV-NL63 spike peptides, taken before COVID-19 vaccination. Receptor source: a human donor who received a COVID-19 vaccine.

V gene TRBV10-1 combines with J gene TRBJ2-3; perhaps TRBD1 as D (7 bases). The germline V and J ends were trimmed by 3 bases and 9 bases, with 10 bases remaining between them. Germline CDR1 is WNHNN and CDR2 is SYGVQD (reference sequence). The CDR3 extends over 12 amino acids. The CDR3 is CASSDPGGTQYF. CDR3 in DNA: TGCGCCAGCAGTGACCCAGGGGGGACGCAGTATTTT.

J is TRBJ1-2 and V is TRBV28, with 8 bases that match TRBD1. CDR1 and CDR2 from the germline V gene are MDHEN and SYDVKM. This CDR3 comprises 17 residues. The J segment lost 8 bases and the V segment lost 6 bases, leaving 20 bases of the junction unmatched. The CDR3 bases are TGTGCCAGCAGAACTGTGACGCGGACAGGGTTTATACAAGGCTACACCTTC. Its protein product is CASRTVTRTGFIQGYTF.

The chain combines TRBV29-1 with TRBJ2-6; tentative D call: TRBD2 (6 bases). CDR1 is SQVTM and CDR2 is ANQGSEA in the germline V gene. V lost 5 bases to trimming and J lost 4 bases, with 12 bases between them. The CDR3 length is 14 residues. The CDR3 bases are TGCAGCGTTCCGAGGAGCGGGGGGGCCAACGTCCTGACTTTC. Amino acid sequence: CSVPRSGGANVLTF.

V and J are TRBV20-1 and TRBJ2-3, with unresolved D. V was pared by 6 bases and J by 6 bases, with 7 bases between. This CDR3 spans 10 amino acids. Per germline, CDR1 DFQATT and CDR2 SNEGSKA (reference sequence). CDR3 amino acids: CSASRDTQYF. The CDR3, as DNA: TGCAGTGCGTCCCGGGATACGCAGTATTTT.

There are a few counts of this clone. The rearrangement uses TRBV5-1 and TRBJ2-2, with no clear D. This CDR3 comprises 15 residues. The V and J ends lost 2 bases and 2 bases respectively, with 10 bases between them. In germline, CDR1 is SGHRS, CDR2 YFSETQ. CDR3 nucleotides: TGCGCCAGCAGCTTTACTGCCCCCAACACCGGGGAGCTGTTTTTT. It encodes CASSFTAPNTGELFF. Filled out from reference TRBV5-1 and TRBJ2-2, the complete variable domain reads KAGVTQTPRYLIKTRGQQVTLSCSPISGHRSVSWYQQTPGQGLQFLFEYFSETQRNKGNFPGRFSGRQFSNSRSEMNVSTLELGDSALYLCASSFTAPNTGELFFGEGSRLTVL.

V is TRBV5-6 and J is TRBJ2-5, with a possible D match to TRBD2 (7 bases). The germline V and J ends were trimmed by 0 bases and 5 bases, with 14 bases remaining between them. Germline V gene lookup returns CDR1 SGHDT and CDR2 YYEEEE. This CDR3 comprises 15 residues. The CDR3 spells CASSLEGRGMETQYF. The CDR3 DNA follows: TGTGCCAGCAGCTTGGAGGGGAGGGGGATGGAGACCCAGTACTTC.

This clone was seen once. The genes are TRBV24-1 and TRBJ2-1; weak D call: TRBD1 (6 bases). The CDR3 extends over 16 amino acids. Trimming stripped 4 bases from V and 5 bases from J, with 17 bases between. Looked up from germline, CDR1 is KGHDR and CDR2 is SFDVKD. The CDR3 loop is CATSDETQGTHNEQFF. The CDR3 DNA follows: TGTGCCACCAGTGACGAGACGCAGGGGACCCACAATGAGCAGTTCTTC.

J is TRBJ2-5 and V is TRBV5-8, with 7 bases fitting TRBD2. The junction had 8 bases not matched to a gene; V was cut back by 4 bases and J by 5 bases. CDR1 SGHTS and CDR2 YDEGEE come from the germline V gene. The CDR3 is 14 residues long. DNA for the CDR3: TGTGCCAGCAGCGACCGGGACGGGGGGGAGACCCAGTACTTC. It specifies CASSDRDGGETQYF.

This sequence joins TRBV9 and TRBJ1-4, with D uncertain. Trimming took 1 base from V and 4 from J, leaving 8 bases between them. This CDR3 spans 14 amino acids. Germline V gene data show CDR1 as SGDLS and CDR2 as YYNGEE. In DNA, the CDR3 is TGTGCCAGCAGCGTAACAATGGGTAATGAAAAACTGTTTTTT. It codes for CASSVTMGNEKLFF.

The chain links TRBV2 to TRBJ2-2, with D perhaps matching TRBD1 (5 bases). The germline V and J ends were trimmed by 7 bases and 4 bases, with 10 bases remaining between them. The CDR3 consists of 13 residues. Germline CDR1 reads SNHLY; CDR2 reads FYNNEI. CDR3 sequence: CASTRDSTGELFF. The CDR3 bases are TGTGCCAGCACCAGGGATTCCACCGGGGAGCTGTTTTTT.

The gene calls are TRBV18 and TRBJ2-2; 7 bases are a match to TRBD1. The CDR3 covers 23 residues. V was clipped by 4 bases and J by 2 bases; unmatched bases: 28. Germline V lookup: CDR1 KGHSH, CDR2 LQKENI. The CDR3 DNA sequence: TGTGCCAGCTCACTAAAACCATTAACCGGGACAGCGAGTTTTATTTATAACACCGGGGAGCTGTTTTTT. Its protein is CASSLKPLTGTASFIYNTGELFF.

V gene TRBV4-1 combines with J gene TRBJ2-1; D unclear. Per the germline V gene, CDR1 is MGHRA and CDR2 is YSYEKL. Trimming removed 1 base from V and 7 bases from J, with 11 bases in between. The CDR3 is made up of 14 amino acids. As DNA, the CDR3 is TGCGCCAGCAGCCAAGCCTTGGCCAGAAATGAGCAGTTCTTC. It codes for CASSQALARNEQFF.

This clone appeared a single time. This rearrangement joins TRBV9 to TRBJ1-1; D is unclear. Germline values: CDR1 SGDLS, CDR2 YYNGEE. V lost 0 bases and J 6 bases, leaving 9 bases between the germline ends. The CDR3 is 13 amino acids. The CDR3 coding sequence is TGTGCCAGCAGCGTAGATTTTGGCGCTGAAGCTTTCTTT. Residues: CASSVDFGAEAFF.

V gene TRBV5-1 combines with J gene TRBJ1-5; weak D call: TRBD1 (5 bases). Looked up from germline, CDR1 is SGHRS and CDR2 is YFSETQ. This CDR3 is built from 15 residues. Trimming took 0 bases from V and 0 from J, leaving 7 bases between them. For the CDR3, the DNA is TGCGCCAGCAGCTTGGACAGGTCTAGCAATCAGCCCCAGCATTTT. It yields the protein CASSLDRSSNQPQHF.

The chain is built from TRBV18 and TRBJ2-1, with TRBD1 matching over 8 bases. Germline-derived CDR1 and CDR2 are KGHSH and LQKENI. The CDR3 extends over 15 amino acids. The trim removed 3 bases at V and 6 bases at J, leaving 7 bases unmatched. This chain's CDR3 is CASSPWTGKANEQFF. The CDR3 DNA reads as TGTGCCAGCTCACCTTGGACAGGGAAGGCCAATGAGCAGTTCTTC.

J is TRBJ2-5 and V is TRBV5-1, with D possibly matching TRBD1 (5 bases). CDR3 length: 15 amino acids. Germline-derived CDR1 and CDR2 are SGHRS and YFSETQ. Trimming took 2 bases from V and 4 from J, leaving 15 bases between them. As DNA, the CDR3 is TGCGCCAGCAGCTTTCAGCTGCTGCAGGGAGAGACCCAGTACTTC. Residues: CASSFQLLQGETQYF.

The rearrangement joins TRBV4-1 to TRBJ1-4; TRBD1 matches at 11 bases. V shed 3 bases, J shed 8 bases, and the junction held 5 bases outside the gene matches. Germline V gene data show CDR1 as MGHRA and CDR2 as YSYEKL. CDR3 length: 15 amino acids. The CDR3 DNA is TGCGCCAGCAGCCACGGACAGGGGGCCGGGGAAAAACTGTTTTTT. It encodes CASSHGQGAGEKLFF.

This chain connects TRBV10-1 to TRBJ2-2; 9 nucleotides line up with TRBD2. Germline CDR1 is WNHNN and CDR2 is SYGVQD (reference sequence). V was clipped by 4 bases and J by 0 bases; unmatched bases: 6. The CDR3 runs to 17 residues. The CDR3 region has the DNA TGCGCCAGCAGTGGGGGTAGCGGGGGCCCGAACACCGGGGAGCTGTTTTTT. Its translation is CASSGGSGGPNTGELFF.

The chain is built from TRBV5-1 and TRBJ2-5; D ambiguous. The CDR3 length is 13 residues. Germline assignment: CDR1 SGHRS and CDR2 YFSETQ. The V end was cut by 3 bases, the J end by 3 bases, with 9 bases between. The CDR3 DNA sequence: TGCGCCAGCAGCTCCCAGTCGGAAGAGACCCAGTACTTC. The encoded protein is CASSSQSEETQYF.

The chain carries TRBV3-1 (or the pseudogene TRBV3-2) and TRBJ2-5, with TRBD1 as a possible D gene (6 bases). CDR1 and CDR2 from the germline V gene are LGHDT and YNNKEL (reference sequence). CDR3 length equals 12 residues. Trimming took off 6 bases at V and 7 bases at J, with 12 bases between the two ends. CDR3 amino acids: CASRSDSGTQYF. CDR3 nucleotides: TGTGCCAGCAGATCGGACAGCGGGACCCAGTACTTC.

The CDR3 DNA reads TGTGCCAGCTCACCAGCCCGGGACTACGAGCAGTACGTC. Amino acid sequence: CASSPARDYEQYV. This rearrangement joins TRBV18 to TRBJ2-7, with D perhaps TRBD2 (5 bases). V lost 2 bases and J lost 3, with 8 bases in between. The length of the CDR3 is 13 residues. The V gene's germline CDR1 is KGHSH and CDR2 LQKENI.

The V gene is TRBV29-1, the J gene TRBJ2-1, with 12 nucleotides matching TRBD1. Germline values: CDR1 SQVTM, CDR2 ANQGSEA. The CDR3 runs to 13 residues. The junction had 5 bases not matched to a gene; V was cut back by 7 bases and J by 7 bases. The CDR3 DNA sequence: TGCAGCGCTGAGGGACAGGGGGCGAATGAGCAGTTCTTC. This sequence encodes CSAEGQGANEQFF.

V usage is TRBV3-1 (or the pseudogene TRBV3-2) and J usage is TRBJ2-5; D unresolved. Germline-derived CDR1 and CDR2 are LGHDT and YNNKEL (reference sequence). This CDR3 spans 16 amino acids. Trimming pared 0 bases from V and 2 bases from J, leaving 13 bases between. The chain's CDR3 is CASSQEAPIRQETQYF. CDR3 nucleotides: TGTGCCAGCAGCCAAGAGGCCCCTATCAGACAAGAGACCCAGTACTTC.

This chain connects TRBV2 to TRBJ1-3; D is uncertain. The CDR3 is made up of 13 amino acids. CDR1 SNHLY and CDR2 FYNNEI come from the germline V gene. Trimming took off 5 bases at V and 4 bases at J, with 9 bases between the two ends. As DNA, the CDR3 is TGTGCCAGCAGTCCATTCAGGGGAAACACCATATATTTT. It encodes CASSPFRGNTIYF. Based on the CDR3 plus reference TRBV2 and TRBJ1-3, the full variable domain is EPEVTQTPSHQVTQMGQEVILRCVPISNHLYFYWYRQILGQKVEFLVSFYNNEISEKSEIFDDQFSVERPDGSNFTLKIRSTKLEDSAMYFCASSPFRGNTIYFGEGSWLTVV.

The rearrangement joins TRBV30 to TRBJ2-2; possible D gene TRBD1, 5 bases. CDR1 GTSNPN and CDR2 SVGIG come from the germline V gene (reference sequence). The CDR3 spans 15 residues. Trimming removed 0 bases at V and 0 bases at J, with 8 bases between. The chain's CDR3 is CAWSVRRANTGELFF. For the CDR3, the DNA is TGTGCCTGGAGTGTACGCAGGGCGAACACCGGGGAGCTGTTTTTT.

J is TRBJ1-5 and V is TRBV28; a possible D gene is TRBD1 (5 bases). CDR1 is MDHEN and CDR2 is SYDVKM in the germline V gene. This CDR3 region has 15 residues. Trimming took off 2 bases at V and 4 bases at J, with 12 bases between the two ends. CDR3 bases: TGTGCCAGCAGTTTACGCCTTGGGGGAAATCAGCCCCAGCATTTT. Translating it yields CASSLRLGGNQPQHF.

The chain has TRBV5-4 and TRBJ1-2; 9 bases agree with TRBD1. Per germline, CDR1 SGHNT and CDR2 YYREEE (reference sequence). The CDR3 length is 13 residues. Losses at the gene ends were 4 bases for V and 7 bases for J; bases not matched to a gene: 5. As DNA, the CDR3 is TGTGCCAGCAGCCGGGACAGGGCTCTTGGCTACACCTTC. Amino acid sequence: CASSRDRALGYTF.

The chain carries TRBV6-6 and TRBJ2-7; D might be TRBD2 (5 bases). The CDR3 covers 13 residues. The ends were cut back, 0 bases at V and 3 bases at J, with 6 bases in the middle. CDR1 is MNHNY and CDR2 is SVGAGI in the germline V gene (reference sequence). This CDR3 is CASSYSEGYEQYV. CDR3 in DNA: TGTGCCAGCAGTTACTCTGAGGGCTACGAGCAGTACGTC.

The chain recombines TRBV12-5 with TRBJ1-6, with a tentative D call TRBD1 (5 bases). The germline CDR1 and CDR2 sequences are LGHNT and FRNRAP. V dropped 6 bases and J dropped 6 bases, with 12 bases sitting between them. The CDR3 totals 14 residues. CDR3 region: CASGWDPRNSPLHF. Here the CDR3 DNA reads TGTGCTAGTGGCTGGGACCCCCGTAATTCACCCCTCCACTTT.